This is a list of T cell receptor beta chains from one sample in a study of long-term antiretroviral therapy in people with HIV. Clones were read by immunoSEQ multiplex PCR, and TCRdb kept only the in-frame ones, dropping some. Of tens of thousands of clones detected, about nine tenths appear once; the ten largest clones hold almost 7.5%. The sequencing used unsorted PBMCs, collected 1.8 years before starting antiretroviral therapy. The receptors shown here come from a woman under 40 with HIV. CDR3s include the opening cysteine and the closing phenylalanine or tryptophan. D genes are given only for firm matches. The size field is filled for only some rows; it gives once, few, many or a size class.

D	V	J	size	DNA	CDR3
NA	TRBV6-5	TRBJ1-2	NA	TGTGCCAGCAGCTTAGGGGGTTATGGCTACACCTTC	CASSLGGYGYTF
TRBD1	TRBV19	TRBJ2-1	once	TGTGCCAGTAGTATCGGACAGGGGGCCGATGAGCAGTTCTTC	CASSIGQGADEQFF
NA	TRBV6-1	TRBJ1-1	NA	TGTGCCAGCATCTTAGACGGCGTGAACACTGAAGCTTTCTTT	CASILDGVNTEAFF
NA	TRBV18	TRBJ1-1	NA	TGTGCCAGCTCAGGTCGACAGAACACTGAAGCTTTCTTT	CASSGRQNTEAFF
TRBD1	TRBV28	TRBJ1-6	NA	TGTGCCAGCAGGGTGGGGGCGGGACAGGGAGGAAATAATTCACCCCTCCACTTT	CASRVGAGQGGNNSPLHF
TRBD2	TRBV7-2	TRBJ2-5	once	TGTGCCAGCAGTCCCGATCCTAAAAAAGCGGGGACGCAGTACTTC	CASSPDPKKAGTQYF
TRBD1	TRBV5-4	TRBJ1-6	NA	TGTGCCAGCAGCCATAGACAGGGGTCCTCCTATAATTCACCCCTCCACTTT	CASSHRQGSSYNSPLHF
NA	TRBV6-4	TRBJ1-5	few	TGTGCCAGCATTTCCCTAGGGGGAGGCAATCAGCCCCAGCATTTT	CASISLGGGNQPQHF
NA	TRBV18	TRBJ2-3	NA	TGTGCCAGCTCACCAGACACAGATACGCAGTATTTT	CASSPDTDTQYF
NA	TRBV11-2	TRBJ2-1	once	TGTGCCAGCAGCTTCGGGGACACGTACAATGAGCAGTTCTTC	CASSFGDTYNEQFF
NA	TRBV13	TRBJ1-3	medium-sized	TGTGCCAGCAGCTTAGAGGGCACGAGCTCTGGAAACACCATATATTTT	CASSLEGTSSGNTIYF
NA	TRBV25-1	TRBJ1-4	few	TGTGCCAGCAGTGAGAAGGAAAAACTGTTTTTT	CASSEKEKLFF
NA	TRBV5-5	TRBJ1-5	few	TGTGCCAGCAGCGGAGGAGTGGGCAATCAGCCCCAGCATTTT	CASSGGVGNQPQHF
NA	TRBV5-5	TRBJ2-7	NA	TGTGCCAGCAGCTTGGAACTTCCGGTCCACGAGCAGTACTTC	CASSLELPVHEQYF